The 7 T cell receptor beta chains given below trace back to one sample, sequenced in a study of monozygotic twins with inflammatory bowel disease. Following a re-call of the 5' RACE reads, TCRdb has one entry per CDR3 protein and lacks DNA. This table lists over 200,000 distinct CDR3 sequences. The material sequenced was blood. These receptors came from a human donor with ulcerative colitis or Crohn's disease, or a healthy co-twin of an affected twin (not recorded which).

The chain carries TRBV2 and TRBJ1-5; absent DNA, TCRdb's TRBD1 call cannot be checked. The germline V gene encodes CDR1 SNHLY and CDR2 FYNNEI. The CDR3 runs to 15 residues. The CDR3 here is CASSERDHSNQPQHF.

V and J are TRBV5-1 and TRBJ2-4; absent DNA, TCRdb's TRBD1 call cannot be checked. CDR3 length: 15 residues. Germline V gene sequence: CDR1 SGHRS, CDR2 YFSETQ. CDR3 amino acids: CASRPGRPFKNIQYF.

The V call is TRBV5-8, the J call TRBJ1-4; with no DNA, the TCRdb D assignment of TRBD1 cannot be verified. The CDR3 is 16 residues long. CDR1 SGHTS and CDR2 YDEGEE come from the germline V gene. CDR3 amino acids: CASSLGGTLTNEKLFF.

The V gene is TRBV5-1, the J gene TRBJ2-3; the D call of TRBD2 rests on TCRdb alone, since no DNA is present to check it. This CDR3 region has 14 residues. CDR1 is SGHRS, CDR2 YFSETQ, per germline. Here the CDR3 reads CASSGPTGTDTQYF.

The chain recombines TRBV20-1 with TRBJ2-7; the TCRdb D gene call, TRBD2, has no DNA to confirm it. Per germline, CDR1 DFQATT and CDR2 SNEGSKA (reference sequence). The CDR3 sequence is 17 residues long. CDR3 residues: CSASSGDTRIDPNEQYF.

The CDR3: CASSLGGPLTYEQYF. The chain uses TRBV5-6 and TRBJ2-7; checking the TCRdb D call of TRBD2 is not possible without DNA. CDR3 length equals 15 residues. Looked up from germline, CDR1 is SGHDT and CDR2 is YYEEEE.

The chain is built from TRBV12-3 or TRBV12-4 and TRBJ2-3. This CDR3 spans 11 amino acids. The chain's CDR3 is CASSKTHTQYF.